These 20 T cell receptor beta chains came from one sample sequenced in a study of blood T cell repertoires in COVID-19. Repertoires were generated with immunoSEQ multiplex PCR, while TCRdb's copy carries only in-frame clones and drops some. The repertoire holds about 110,000 clones, with roughly 86% as singletons. The sample was peripheral blood. These receptors were taken from a man aged 40-50 years with acute or convalescent COVID-19.

The rearrangement joins TRBV2 to TRBJ1-2, with TRBD1 matching 8 bases. V was clipped by 7 bases and J by 8 bases; unmatched bases: 12. CDR1 and CDR2 (germline): SNHLY, FYNNEI. This CDR3 spans 14 amino acids. The CDR3 nucleotides are TGTGCCAGCACCCCGGACAGGGTTCTTGGGGGCTACACCTTC. Residues: CASTPDRVLGGYTF.

CDR3 nucleotides: TGTGCCAGCAGTGATGGTAGGGGCGGCACCGGGGAGCTGTTTTTT. The encoded protein is CASSDGRGGTGELFF. The chain employs TRBV6-4 and TRBJ2-2; D might be TRBD1 (5 bases). The CDR3 spans 15 residues. Germline assignment: CDR1 MRHNA and CDR2 SNTAGT. Deletions cut 3 bases from V and 4 bases from J, with 12 bases between.

The chain recombines TRBV14 with TRBJ1-2; weak D call: TRBD1 (5 bases). Germline V lookup: CDR1 SGHDN, CDR2 FVKESK. The CDR3 has 16 amino acids. Trimming removed 2 bases from V and 4 bases from J, with 17 bases in between. CDR3 bases: TGTGCCAGCAGCCAATCTCTCTTGACAGAAGTCTATGGCTACACCTTC. Amino acids: CASSQSLLTEVYGYTF.

CDR3 nucleotide sequence: TGTGCCAGCGGGACTACCAACACCGGGGAGCTGTTTTTT. This encodes CASGTTNTGELFF. The chain combines TRBV2 with TRBJ2-2; 7 nucleotides align to TRBD2. V lost 8 bases, J lost 2 bases, and 2 bases stayed unmatched. The CDR3 contains 13 residues. The V gene's germline CDR1 is SNHLY and CDR2 FYNNEI.

The chain joins TRBV19 to TRBJ1-5; D not resolved. From germline, CDR1 is LNHDA and CDR2 SQIVND (reference sequence). The ends were cut back, 3 bases at V and 3 bases at J, with 15 bases in the middle. This CDR3 is built from 16 residues. CDR3 sequence reads: CASSMGYGELNQPQHF. The CDR3 nucleotides are TGTGCCAGTAGTATGGGGTATGGGGAGCTCAATCAGCCCCAGCATTTT.

In DNA, the CDR3 is TGTGCCACCAGTGCCGGACAGCTAGGGGACACTGAAGCTTTCTTT. Protein: CATSAGQLGDTEAFF. This chain joins TRBV24-1 and TRBJ1-1, with D perhaps matching TRBD1 (6 bases). CDR3 size: 15 residues. The V gene lost 5 bases and the J gene lost 3 bases, with 15 bases spanning the gap. Germline CDR1 and CDR2: KGHDR and SFDVKD.

This clone was detected only once. V and J are TRBV4-3 and TRBJ2-3; the match to TRBD1 covers 8 bases. Germline V gives CDR1 LGHNA, CDR2 YSLEER. The CDR3 spans 14 residues. V lost 0 bases and J lost 4; bases outside the gene matches: 0. CDR3 in amino acids: CASSQEQGADTQYF. In nucleotides, the CDR3 is TGCGCCAGCAGCCAAGAACAGGGGGCAGATACGCAGTATTTT.

Regarding this clone: Mismatch with germline at one junction end may stem from a read error. The DNA for the CDR3 is TGTGCCAGCAGCTCGCGACAACTAGCGGCCAGAAACATTCAGTACTTC. It specifies CASSSRQLAARNIQYF. The chain uses TRBV5-6 and TRBJ2-4; TRBD2 matches 8 bases. Germline-derived CDR1 and CDR2 are SGHDT and YYEEEE. The CDR3 runs to 16 residues.

The chain combines TRBV6-5 with TRBJ1-2; D not certain. The CDR3 length is 12 residues. V was pared by 6 bases and J by 3 bases, with 8 bases between. Germline values: CDR1 MNHEY, CDR2 SVGAGI. CDR3 amino acids: CASRPTDYGYTF. CDR3 in DNA: TGTGCCAGCAGACCTACAGACTATGGCTACACCTTC.

The V and J genes are TRBV5-1 and TRBJ1-4; TRBD1 aligns across 8 bases. The CDR3 is 14 amino acids. Germline CDR1 SGHRS, CDR2 YFSETQ. V trimming: 6 bases; J trimming: 6 bases; junction bases outside the gene matches: 7. CDR3 DNA sequence: TGCGCCAGCAAGGAAGGGACAGGTGATGAAAAACTGTTTTTT. This codes for CASKEGTGDEKLFF.

This sequence joins TRBV7-8 and TRBJ1-5; maybe TRBD1 (5 bases). The CDR3 consists of 16 residues. Trimming took 5 bases from V and 3 from J, leaving 17 bases between them. Germline V gives CDR1 SGHVS, CDR2 FQNEAQ. The CDR3 DNA reads TGTGCCAGCAGCCCCGGGTGGGGCGGGATCAATCAGCCCCAGCATTTT. Protein product: CASSPGWGGINQPQHF.

This sequence joins TRBV6-4 and TRBJ2-1; 14 nucleotides agree with TRBD2. Germline V gene data show CDR1 as MRHNA and CDR2 as SNTAGT. This CDR3 contains 16 residues. With 4 bases clipped from V and 7 bases from J, the junction kept 6 bases outside the gene matches. The CDR3 DNA reads as TGTGCCAGCAGTGCCCGGACTAGCGGGGGGAGAAATGAGCAGTTCTTC. As protein: CASSARTSGGRNEQFF.

The chain carries TRBV11-2 and TRBJ2-7; tentatively, D is TRBD1 (5 bases). Germline V gene data show CDR1 as SGHAT and CDR2 as FQNNGV. This CDR3 has 13 amino acids. Between the trimmed V and J ends, which lost 5 bases and 3 bases, there was a span of 11 bases. The CDR3 coding sequence is TGTGCCAGCAGCCTTGGACAACTCTACGAGCAGTACTTC. Translated: CASSLGQLYEQYF.

This clone has only one observation. The chain is built from TRBV11-2 and TRBJ2-1; 8 bases fit TRBD2. CDR3 size: 15 residues. V was clipped by 3 bases and J by 7 bases; unmatched bases: 8. The germline V gene has CDR1 SGHAT and CDR2 FQNNGV. In nucleotides, the CDR3 is TGTGCCAGCAGCTTGTCCAGCGGGGGCCCTAATGAGCAGTTCTTC. This sequence encodes CASSLSSGGPNEQFF.

This chain joins TRBV5-1 and TRBJ1-1, with D tentatively TRBD1 (6 bases). This CDR3 has 15 residues. V was clipped by 0 bases and J by 0 bases, with 9 bases between them. Germline assignment: CDR1 SGHRS and CDR2 YFSETQ. CDR3 residues: CASSLGAGVNTEAFF. Here the CDR3 DNA reads TGCGCCAGCAGCTTGGGTGCAGGGGTGAACACTGAAGCTTTCTTT.

This sequence joins TRBV6-5 and TRBJ1-4; D is unresolved. V was trimmed by 8 bases and J by 5 bases, leaving 12 bases between them. The CDR3 is made up of 13 amino acids. Per germline, CDR1 MNHEY and CDR2 SVGAGI. CDR3 sequence (DNA): TGTGCCAGCGGGAGGCATCCGAATGAAAAACTGTTTTTT. Encoded protein: CASGRHPNEKLFF.

The V call is TRBV5-4, the J call TRBJ1-2; no clear D gene. The germline V and J ends were trimmed by 1 base and 1 base, with 8 bases remaining between them. Germline lookup yields CDR1 SGHNT and CDR2 YYREEE (reference sequence). CDR3 size: 14 residues. The CDR3 sequence is CASSLSVINYGYTF. The CDR3 DNA reads TGTGCCAGCAGCTTGTCAGTTATTAACTATGGCTACACCTTC.

As for this clone: Other DNA sequences of this sample code for an identical CDR3. The gene calls are TRBV18 and TRBJ1-2; 7 positions match TRBD1. The CDR3 totals 15 residues. Germline CDR1 reads KGHSH; CDR2 reads LQKENI. With V trimmed by 1 base and J by 0 bases, 2 bases remained unmatched. CDR3 in amino acids: CASSPRQGANYGYTF. The CDR3 DNA is TGTGCCAGCTCACCACGGCAGGGGGCTAACTATGGCTACACCTTC.

The genes are TRBV29-1 and TRBJ2-2; D is perhaps TRBD1 (6 bases). CDR1 SQVTM and CDR2 ANQGSEA come from the germline V gene. The CDR3 totals 12 residues. Trimming stripped 6 bases from V and 5 bases from J, with 10 bases between. The CDR3 region has the DNA TGCAGCGTACAGGGTGAAACCGGGGAGCTGTTTTTT. Translating it yields CSVQGETGELFF.

The chain links TRBV7-9 to TRBJ2-1, with 11 nucleotides matching TRBD2. J lost 14 bases, V lost 6 bases, and 15 bases had no gene match. This CDR3 is 15 amino acids long. Germline assignment: CDR1 SEHNR and CDR2 FQNEAQ (reference sequence). The CDR3 loop reads CASSPRTSGPAHEFF. CDR3 bases: TGTGCCAGCAGTCCTAGGACTAGCGGGCCTGCTCATGAGTTCTTC.